What follows are 21 T cell receptor beta chains derived from one specimen sequenced in a study of T cell responses to AZD1222 COVID-19 vaccine. Using immunoSEQ multiplex PCR, the repertoire was profiled, and TCRdb retains in-frame clones only, with some absent. The sample has about 70,000 clones; 84% are singletons. This specimen was peripheral blood, taken on day 0 of AZD1222 vaccination. The receptors shown here come from an adult in good health.

V and J are TRBV18 and TRBJ2-7; D is unresolved. V was trimmed by 0 bases and J by 1 base, leaving 4 bases between them. This CDR3 has 13 amino acids. Germline V gene data show CDR1 as KGHSH and CDR2 as LQKENI. The CDR3 DNA sequence: TGTGCCAGCTCACCACCCAGTTCCTACGAGCAGTACTTC. Protein sequence: CASSPPSSYEQYF.

CDR3 nucleotides: TGCGCCAGCAGCCCGTCCTTCGGGGACACCATATATTTT. Residues: CASSPSFGDTIYF. The gene calls are TRBV4-3 and TRBJ1-3; D is unclear. This CDR3 is 13 amino acids long. Germline V gene sequence: CDR1 LGHNA, CDR2 YSLEER. V was cut by 4 bases and J by 8 bases, with 12 bases left in between.

This clone has more than one count but fewer than ten. This chain uses TRBV28 with TRBJ1-2; the D is unclear. Germline CDR1 is MDHEN and CDR2 is SYDVKM. The CDR3 totals 15 residues. Trimming cost V 1 base and J 2 bases, with 11 bases left between them. The CDR3 nucleotides are TGTGCCAGCAGTTTATTCTCTACCCAAAACTATGGCTACACCTTC. Amino acid sequence: CASSLFSTQNYGYTF.

In this sample, this clone turned up a few times. Here the CDR3 DNA reads TGTGCCAGCAGTTTCAGGGTAACTGGGGCCAACGTCCTGACTTTC. Translating gives CASSFRVTGANVLTF. The chain uses TRBV7-9 and TRBJ2-6; possibly TRBD1 for D (5 bases). The germline V gene has CDR1 SEHNR and CDR2 FQNEAQ (reference sequence). V was pared by 6 bases and J by 2 bases, with 11 bases between. The CDR3 runs 15 residues.

V gene TRBV25-1 combines with J gene TRBJ1-5, with D perhaps TRBD1 (6 bases). Trimming took 3 bases from V and 0 from J, leaving 12 bases between them. The CDR3 is 16 amino acids. Germline CDR1 MGHDK, CDR2 SYGVNS. The CDR3 spells CASSDIQGDSNQPQHF. Written as DNA, the CDR3 is TGTGCCAGCAGTGATATACAGGGCGATAGCAATCAGCCCCAGCATTTT.

For the CDR3, the DNA is TGTGCCAGCAGCCCTATGATTCAAGAGACCCAGTACTTC. Amino acid sequence: CASSPMIQETQYF. V and J are TRBV11-2 and TRBJ2-5; D remains ambiguous. There are 13 residues in the CDR3. The germline CDR1 and CDR2 sequences are SGHAT and FQNNGV. Deletions cut 5 bases from V and 2 bases from J, with 9 bases between.

This chain links TRBV2 with TRBJ2-1; 11 bases align to TRBD2. The CDR3 totals 14 residues. The ends lost 1 base at V and 14 bases at J; junction bases unmatched: 7. The germline CDR1 and CDR2 sequences are SNHLY and FYNNEI. The CDR3 is CASSEGWLAGGKFF. The CDR3 region has the DNA TGTGCCAGCAGTGAAGGTTGGCTAGCGGGGGGAAAGTTCTTC.

This clone was detected only once. The chain joins TRBV18 to TRBJ1-1; weak D call: TRBD1 (6 bases). CDR3 length equals 13 residues. The V end was cut by 5 bases, the J end by 1 base, with 8 bases between. Germline V gene lookup returns CDR1 KGHSH and CDR2 LQKENI. The CDR3: CASSGGENTEAFF. The CDR3 nucleotides read TGTGCCAGCTCAGGGGGCGAGAACACTGAAGCTTTCTTT.

J is TRBJ1-3 and V is TRBV18; D remains ambiguous. The germline V gene has CDR1 KGHSH and CDR2 LQKENI. V was clipped by 3 bases and J by 3 bases, with 15 bases between them. CDR3 length: 16 residues. This CDR3 reads CASSPPRFIDGNTIYF. CDR3 bases: TGTGCCAGCTCACCCCCGAGGTTTATAGATGGAAACACCATATATTTT. The whole variable domain, filled in from reference TRBV18 and TRBJ1-3, reads NAGVMQNPRHLVRRRGQEARLRCSPMKGHSHVYWYRQLPEEGLKFMVYLQKENIIDESGMPKERFSAEFPKEGPSILRIQQVVRGDSAAYFCASSPPRFIDGNTIYFGEGSWLTVV.

This clone has a single count. The chain is built from TRBV7-9 and TRBJ1-2; D is unresolved. CDR1 is SEHNR and CDR2 is FQNEAQ in the germline V gene (reference sequence). The CDR3 length is 14 residues. V was shortened by 5 bases and J by 4 bases, with 14 bases between the two germline ends. The CDR3, as DNA: TGTGCCAGCAGCCTGGTGGGGTTAACCTATGGCTACACCTTC. Translated: CASSLVGLTYGYTF.

This chain links TRBV2 with TRBJ2-3; weak D call: TRBD1 (5 bases). The CDR3 has 12 amino acids. Germline loops: CDR1 SNHLY, CDR2 FYNNEI. With 3 bases removed from V and 6 bases from J, the gap between germline ends came to 7 bases. For the CDR3, the DNA is TGTGCCAGCAGTGATCAGGGTGATACGCAGTATTTT. It is translated as CASSDQGDTQYF.

The J gene is TRBJ2-1, the V gene TRBV9; 9 bases match TRBD2. Germline CDR1 is SGDLS and CDR2 is YYNGEE. Trimming took 0 bases from V and 9 from J; bases not matched to a gene: 7. The CDR3 sequence is 15 residues long. CDR3 DNA sequence: TGTGCCAGCAGCGTAGACCAGCGGGGGGACGTTGAGCAGTTCTTC. Amino acids: CASSVDQRGDVEQFF.

The chain carries TRBV30 and TRBJ1-1; D is uncertain. Trimming pared 6 bases from V and 5 bases from J, leaving 16 bases between. The V gene's germline CDR1 is GTSNPN and CDR2 SVGIG (reference sequence). The CDR3 contains 13 residues. The CDR3 coding sequence is TGTGCCTGCACAAGGACGGAGAAGACTGAAGCTTTCTTT. It yields the protein CACTRTEKTEAFF.

The chain joins TRBV11-2 to TRBJ2-5, with TRBD1 matching 8 bases. The CDR3 loop spans 14 amino acids. Germline lookup yields CDR1 SGHAT and CDR2 FQNNGV. Trimming removed 3 bases from V and 5 bases from J; junction bases left unmatched: 5. The CDR3 region has the DNA TGTGCCAGCAGCTTGCGGACAGGGTCCGAGACCCAGTACTTC. Translation gives CASSLRTGSETQYF.

The table lists this clone with a count of one. The CDR3 DNA sequence: TGCAGCGCTGGGGCCGGGCGAGACAATGAAAAACTGTTTTTT. Translation gives CSAGAGRDNEKLFF. V is TRBV29-1 and J is TRBJ1-4, with D perhaps matching TRBD1 (5 bases). Germline CDR1 and CDR2: SQVTM and ANQGSEA. Trimming removed 7 bases at V and 5 bases at J, with 17 bases between. CDR3 size: 14 residues.

The J gene is TRBJ2-3, the V gene TRBV7-6; D gene ambiguous. Germline CDR1 reads SGHVS; CDR2 reads FNYEAQ. V gave up 5 bases and J gave up 1 base, with 7 bases separating them. This CDR3 has 13 residues. The CDR3 DNA reads TGTGCCAGCAGCCTACGACGCACAGATACGCAGTATTTT. Translation gives CASSLRRTDTQYF.

This chain uses TRBV6-2 or TRBV6-3 with TRBJ1-6; 8 nucleotides agree with TRBD1. The CDR3 totals 20 residues. Germline V gene lookup returns CDR1 MNHEY and CDR2 SVGEGT. Losses at the gene ends were 0 bases for V and 6 bases for J; bases not matched to a gene: 16. Here the CDR3 reads CASSYSSTGAEGGFNSPLHF. The CDR3 coding sequence is TGTGCCAGCAGTTACTCTTCGACAGGGGCCGAGGGAGGGTTTAATTCACCCCTCCACTTT.

As concerns this clone: The sample contains more than one DNA sequence encoding this CDR3. The chain has TRBV6-5 and TRBJ1-1; D gene unclear. CDR3 length: 14 amino acids. V shed 5 bases and J shed 0 bases, with 10 bases lying between them. Germline V gene lookup returns CDR1 MNHEY and CDR2 SVGAGI. The CDR3 reads CASSPRLMNTEAFF. The CDR3, as DNA: TGTGCCAGCAGTCCCCGGCTCATGAACACTGAAGCTTTCTTT.

This chain links TRBV18 with TRBJ1-3; 7 bases line up with TRBD1. CDR3 length equals 16 residues. The germline CDR1 and CDR2 sequences are KGHSH and LQKENI. V was clipped by 5 bases and J by 0 bases; unmatched bases: 7. CDR3 nucleotides: TGTGCCAGCTCAGTAGACAGGGCCTTCTCTGGAAACACCATATATTTT. Translated: CASSVDRAFSGNTIYF.

This sequence joins TRBV4-1 and TRBJ1-5; D may be TRBD1 (6 bases). Between the trimmed V and J ends, which lost 6 bases and 0 bases, there was a span of 12 bases. The CDR3 spans 15 residues. Germline V gene data show CDR1 as MGHRA and CDR2 as YSYEKL. The DNA of the CDR3 is TGCGCCAGCAGGATAGGACAGTATAGCAATCAGCCCCAGCATTTT. It encodes CASRIGQYSNQPQHF.

The count of this clone is one. This chain links TRBV7-9 with TRBJ1-6, with a possible D match to TRBD1 (6 bases). The CDR3 contains 14 residues. V dropped 5 bases and J dropped 7 bases, with 12 bases sitting between them. Germline CDR1 and CDR2: SEHNR and FQNEAQ (reference sequence). In nucleotides, the CDR3 is TGTGCCAGCAGCGCAGGGGCAGGCAATTCACCCCTCCACTTT. Translating it yields CASSAGAGNSPLHF. Variable domain in full (rest from reference TRBV7-9 and TRBJ1-6): DTGVSQNPRHKITKRGQNVTFRCDPISEHNRLYWYRQTLGQGPEFLTYFQNEAQLEKSRLLSDRFSAERPKGSFSTLEIQRTEQGDSAMYLCASSAGAGNSPLHFGNGTRLTVT.